These T cell receptor beta chains were read from a single sample in a study of blood T cells in healthy people across ages. TCRdb itself ran the 5' RACE reads through MiXCR, one entry per CDR3 protein. The repertoire has about a million distinct CDR3 sequences, roughly two fifths of them found once; the top ten carry under 15%. The sample comprised blood. The receptors here all came from a young man in good health. Both conserved end residues are part of each CDR3. D genes are given only for firm matches. For some rows the clone size is stated as once, few or many, or as a class when expanded; others skip it.

>TRBV5-1|NA|TRBJ2-7|NA
TGCGCCAGCAGCTTGGGACAGTGGAATGAGCAGTACTTC
CASSLGQWNEQYF
>TRBV20-1|NA|TRBJ2-3|NA
TGCAGTGCTAGAGATCTTTACAGTACCTCCACAGATACGCAGTATTTT
CSARDLYSTSTDTQYF
>TRBV27|TRBD2|TRBJ2-1|few
TGTGCCAGCAGTTTCCGGGGGACTAGCGGGGACTCCTACAATGAGCAGTTCTTC
CASSFRGTSGDSYNEQFF
>TRBV29-1|TRBD2|TRBJ2-2|NA
TGCAGTGCATCTAGCGGGGCGAACACCGGGGAGCTGTTTTTT
CSASSGANTGELFF
>TRBV2|NA|TRBJ1-2|NA
TGTGCCAGCCGAGGCAGCCTCAACTATGGCTACACCTTC
CASRGSLNYGYTF
>TRBV12-3/TRBV12-4|NA|TRBJ1-2|few
TGTGCCAGCAGTCCTCCGGGACGGAGCTACACCTTC
CASSPPGRSYTF
>TRBV7-2|TRBD1|TRBJ2-3|NA
TGTGCCAGCAGTCGGAGTGCAGGGGGACCGGATACGCAGTATTTT
CASSRSAGGPDTQYF
>TRBV7-9|TRBD1|TRBJ2-2|NA
TGTGCCAGCAGCCGTCGGACAGGGGCCCTCCGCGACGGGGAGCTGTTTTTT
CASSRRTGALRDGELFF
>TRBV20-1|TRBD2|TRBJ2-3|NA
TGCAGTGCTAGCGGGGGGGTGGCAGATACGCAGTATTTT
CSASGGVADTQYF
>TRBV10-3|NA|TRBJ1-2|many
TGTGCCATCAGTGATGGAAGTGGCTACACCTTC
CAISDGSGYTF
>TRBV5-1|NA|TRBJ2-3|few
TGCGCCAGCAGCCGCCTAGCGTCGCATACGCAGTATTTT
CASSRLASHTQYF
>TRBV11-2|NA|TRBJ2-1|NA
TGTGCCAGCAGCTTAGGTGAAGGGGGGGCCTACAATGAGCAGTTCTTC
CASSLGEGGAYNEQFF
>TRBV7-9|NA|TRBJ2-3|few
TGTGCCAGCTTAGACACAGATACGCAGTATTTT
CASLDTDTQYF
>TRBV27|NA|TRBJ2-1|few
TGTGCCAGCAGCAAGGGGGGATTCAATGAGCAGTTCTTC
CASSKGGFNEQFF
>TRBV20-1|NA|TRBJ2-1|NA
TGCAGTGCTAGGAGGCAGGAGGGGATCAATGAGCAGTTCTTC
CSARRQEGINEQFF
>TRBV5-1|TRBD1|TRBJ2-5|NA
TGCGCCAGCAGCACCGGACAGGGGTACCAAGAGACCCAGTACTTC
CASSTGQGYQETQYF
>TRBV12-3/TRBV12-4|TRBD1|TRBJ2-1|NA
TGTGCCAGCAGCACATGGACAGGGCCCAATGAGCAGTTCTTC
CASSTWTGPNEQFF
>TRBV20-1|NA|TRBJ2-1|few
TGCAGTGCTAGTGGTCGTTATCCTCTAAATGAGCAGTTCTTC
CSASGRYPLNEQFF
>TRBV6-2/TRBV6-3|NA|TRBJ2-1|many
TGTGCCAGCAGTGACCCTTCGAATGGCCTCCAGTTCTTC
CASSDPSNGLQFF
>TRBV7-9|TRBD1|TRBJ2-4|NA
TGTGCCAGCAGCCGAAGGGGTAGACAGGGTGAGACCAAAAACATTCAGTACTTC
CASSRRGRQGETKNIQYF
>TRBV30|NA|TRBJ1-2|NA
TGTGCCGGGAGAGGCACAGATGGCTACACCTTC
CAGRGTDGYTF
>TRBV20-1|NA|TRBJ1-6|few
TGCAGTCCTGAGAAAGGCCTCCACTTT
CSPEKGLHF
>TRBV12-3/TRBV12-4|NA|TRBJ2-3|NA
TGTGCCAGCAGGAAGCGGCCAGCCGATACGCAGTATTTT
CASRKRPADTQYF
>TRBV29-1|NA|TRBJ2-2|few
TGCAGCGTGGGCAAACTAGGGGGAACCGGGGAGCTGTTTTTT
CSVGKLGGTGELFF
>TRBV20-1|NA|TRBJ2-7|NA
TGCAGTGCCATTGTGGGCGGACAAACCTACGAGCAGTACTTC
CSAIVGGQTYEQYF
>TRBV5-1|TRBD1|TRBJ1-2|NA
TGTGCCAGCAGTTCTACAGGGGGGGCTAACTATGGCTACACCTTC
CASSSTGGANYGYTF
>TRBV12-3/TRBV12-4|NA|TRBJ2-3|NA
TGTGCCACGACCGGGAAAACCCCGATCCGCGAAGACACAGATACGCAGTATTTT
CATTGKTPIREDTDTQYF
>TRBV7-2|TRBD1|TRBJ1-5|few
TGTGCCAGCAGCTTAGCTGGAAGGGCAGCAGGGGGCAGGTTTCAGCCCCAGCATTTT
CASSLAGRAAGGRFQPQHF
>TRBV20-1|NA|TRBJ2-7|NA
TGCAGTGCTACGCGCCTCGACAGCAGCTCCTACGAGCAGTACTTC
CSATRLDSSSYEQYF
>TRBV6-2/TRBV6-3|TRBD1|TRBJ2-3|few
TGTGCCAGCAGTTACTCGACGAGGACAGGCCCAGATACGCAGTATTTT
CASSYSTRTGPDTQYF
>TRBV7-8|NA|TRBJ1-5|few
TGTGCCAGCAGCTCTAGGAGGGACAAGTTACAGCCCCAGCATTTT
CASSSRRDKLQPQHF
>TRBV6-2/TRBV6-3|TRBD1|TRBJ2-1|few
TGTGCCAGCAAAGGGACAGTCTACAATGAGCAGTTCTTC
CASKGTVYNEQFF
>TRBV2|NA|TRBJ1-2|few
TGTGCCAGCAGTGAAGCCCCTACTGGGGGCTACACCTTC
CASSEAPTGGYTF
>TRBV7-2|NA|TRBJ1-2|NA
TGTGCCAGCAGCACGGTCTCGGGCGCGGGTGGCTACACCTTC
CASSTVSGAGGYTF
>TRBV25-1|NA|TRBJ1-4|few
TGTGCCAGCAGTGAATCGATAGGGGGGGGTGAAAAACTGTTTTTT
CASSESIGGGEKLFF